The sample holds one count of the clone carrying this TCR beta chain. It was with 60 Vbeta and 13 Jbeta primers that the PCR ran. Using immunoSEQ multiplex PCR, the repertoire was profiled, and TCRdb retains in-frame clones only, with some absent. This table has around 130,000 clones, over 75% appearing once. Germline trimming cut 4 bases from V and 1 base from J; bases unmatched to any gene: 6. The CDR3 totals 17 residues. Germline V gene lookup returns CDR1 SGDLS and CDR2 YYNGEE. This specimen belongs to a study of cytomegalovirus exposure and HLA in healthy donors. Material for sequencing was PBMCs. The chain joins TRBV9 to TRBJ2-3, with 13 bases fitting TRBD2. This TCR derives from a man aged 30-40 years in good health and CMV-seronegative. The CDR3 sequence is CASSPRLAGGRTDTQYF. CDR3 in DNA: TGTGCCAGCAGCCCGCGACTAGCGGGGGGCCGCACAGATACGCAGTATTTT.